A single sample gave rise to the 2 T cell receptor beta chains below, sequenced in a study of blood T cells in healthy people across ages. With a J-beta primer mix and a sample-barcoded 5' primer, a second PCR ran about 7 to 11 cycles. Each CDR3 protein gets one entry after TCRdb re-called the 5' RACE reads with MiXCR. Of 650,000 to 1,000,000 distinct CDR3 sequences listed, about 36% were seen once; the top ten hold 13%. Sequencing was done on a sample of blood. The receptors were gathered from a man aged 18 to 30 in good health.

This clonotype was seen more than once but under ten times. The chain joins TRBV4-3 to TRBJ2-1; D is perhaps TRBD2 (5 bases). Between the trimmed V and J ends, which lost 0 bases and 12 bases, there was a span of 12 bases. CDR1 is LGHNA and CDR2 is YSLEER in the germline V gene. This CDR3 has 13 amino acids. The CDR3 protein is CASSQDFGKRQFF. CDR3 nucleotide sequence: TGCGCCAGCAGCCAAGATTTCGGGAAGAGGCAGTTCTTC.

V usage is TRBV28 and J usage is TRBJ2-1; tentative D call: TRBD2 (5 bases). This CDR3 region has 14 residues. Germline CDR1 is MDHEN and CDR2 is SYDVKM. V was trimmed by 7 bases and J by 0 bases, leaving 10 bases between them. The CDR3 coding sequence is TGTGCCAGCACCTTGAGGGCCTCCTACAATGAGCAGTTCTTC. It codes for CASTLRASYNEQFF. Together with reference TRBV28 and TRBJ2-1, the CDR3 gives the full variable domain: DVKVTQSSRYLVKRTGEKVFLECVQDMDHENMFWYRQDPGLGLRLIYFSYDVKMKEKGDIPEGYSVSREKKERFSLILESASTNQTSMYLCASTLRASYNEQFFGPGTRLTVL.